This T cell receptor beta chain is drawn from a study of blood T cell repertoires in COVID-19. As for the study in general: Collection of acute and convalescent COVID-19 samples took place in the United States, Italy and Spain.

The sample holds many counts of this clone. The CDR3 covers 15 residues. Per germline, CDR1 KGHSH and CDR2 LQKENI. The V gene end was trimmed by 2 bases and the J gene end by 3 bases; junction bases not matched to a gene: 4. As originally analysed: Amplified reference gene primers provided the basis for estimating nucleated cell counts. This table comes from immunoSEQ multiplex PCR, and its TCRdb copy is limited to in-frame clones, with some not included. V and J calls and clone size follow that table, whereas D and trimming were derived from the DNA. The table has about 120,000 clones, roughly 78% seen once.

The sample was peripheral blood. This TCR was recovered from a man aged 55-75 years with active or convalescent COVID-19. The V and J genes are TRBV18 and TRBJ1-5, with 7 bases identical to TRBD1. DNA of the CDR3: TGTGCCAGCTCACCAAGGGACAGCCCCAATCAGCCCCAGCATTTT. Translation: CASSPRDSPNQPQHF.